Each of the 27 T cell receptor beta chains below was sequenced from the same sample in a study of T cell repertoires in cytomegalovirus infection. MiXCR was run by TCRdb on the reads, yielding one entry per CDR3 protein. The data contain about 260,000 distinct CDR3 sequences, roughly 15% of them seen just once; the ten biggest clones take up 8.8%. The specimen was PBMCs. These receptors came from a human donor in good health (CMV status not recorded). Some clones in this sample may be carry-over from other donors' samples.

The V gene is TRBV6-1, the J gene TRBJ2-1; 9 bases align to TRBD2. V lost 7 bases, J lost 9 bases, and 13 bases stayed unmatched. CDR1 MNHNS and CDR2 SASEGT come from the germline V gene. The CDR3 totals 15 residues. CDR3 sequence: CASNVEDSGSSEQFF. CDR3 coding DNA: TGTGCCAGCAACGTGGAGGATAGCGGGAGTTCTGAGCAGTTCTTC.

This clonotype was detected a few times. This chain connects TRBV29-1 to TRBJ2-1; D gene uncertain. From germline, CDR1 is SQVTM and CDR2 ANQGSEA. V lost 4 bases to trimming and J lost 8 bases, with 6 bases between them. This CDR3 comprises 10 residues. CDR3 sequence (DNA): TGCAGCGTTGGTCGAGATGAGCAGTTCTTC. Encoded protein: CSVGRDEQFF.

V is TRBV6-2 or TRBV6-3 and J is TRBJ2-2, with a possible D match to TRBD2 (7 bases). Trimming removed 4 bases at V and 4 bases at J, with 28 bases between. The CDR3 runs to 20 residues. The germline CDR1 and CDR2 sequences are MNHEY and SVGEGT. The CDR3 region is CASSSLRRDYRDSGTGELFF. As DNA, the CDR3 is TGTGCCAGCAGTTCGCTCAGGCGGGACTACAGGGACTCGGGCACCGGGGAGCTGTTTTTT.

This clonotype turned up a few times. The V gene is TRBV25-1, the J gene TRBJ1-4; D is uncertain. Trimming left V 3 bases short and J 10 bases short, with 6 bases between. This CDR3 spans 11 amino acids. Germline values: CDR1 MGHDK, CDR2 SYGVNS. CDR3 amino acids: CASSDGVKLFF. DNA for the CDR3: TGTGCCAGCAGTGATGGCGTAAAACTGTTTTTT.

This clonotype showed up just a few times. This chain joins TRBV20-1 and TRBJ1-5; D is perhaps TRBD1 (5 bases). CDR1 and CDR2 from the germline V gene are DFQATT and SNEGSKA (reference sequence). Trimming took 6 bases from V and 3 from J, leaving 15 bases between them. The CDR3 is made up of 14 amino acids. The DNA for the CDR3 is TGCAGTGCGCGGCAAAGGGGCATCAATCAGCCCCAGCATTTT. As protein: CSARQRGINQPQHF.

This clonotype was recorded many times. The chain is built from TRBV7-2 and TRBJ2-3; the D gene could be TRBD1 or TRBD2 (5 bases each). CDR1 and CDR2 (germline): SGHTA, FQGNSA. V was shortened by 5 bases and J by 1 base, with 10 bases between the two germline ends. This CDR3 has 14 residues. CDR3: CASSGGRGTDTQYF. The CDR3 DNA is TGTGCCAGCAGCGGGGGACGGGGCACAGATACGCAGTATTTT.

This clonotype showed up just a few times. The gene calls are TRBV27 and TRBJ1-2; D is undetermined. Looked up from germline, CDR1 is MNHEY and CDR2 is SMNVEV (reference sequence). V lost 2 bases and J 6 bases, leaving 16 bases between the germline ends. This CDR3 is 15 amino acids long. CDR3 loop: CASSLGSRAWDGYTF. CDR3 DNA: TGTGCCAGCAGTTTAGGTAGCAGAGCTTGGGATGGCTACACCTTC.

This clonotype was counted many times. The V gene is TRBV6-1, the J gene TRBJ2-1; possible D gene TRBD1, 5 bases. Per germline, CDR1 MNHNS and CDR2 SASEGT. CDR3 length: 14 residues. Trimming cost V 8 bases and J 1 base, with 12 bases left between them. The CDR3 is CASGRGGSYNEQFF. Written as DNA, the CDR3 is TGTGCCAGCGGAAGGGGTGGTTCCTACAATGAGCAGTTCTTC.

This clonotype was seen at least ten times. V is TRBV4-1 and J is TRBJ1-2; no clear D. The CDR3 consists of 13 residues. CDR1 and CDR2 (germline): MGHRA, YSYEKL. The germline V and J ends were trimmed by 8 bases and 3 bases, with 13 bases remaining between them. CDR3 sequence (DNA): TGCGCCAGCGCTGGGGTCGGACACTATGGCTACACCTTC. Protein product: CASAGVGHYGYTF.

There are a few counts of this clonotype. This chain connects TRBV10-3 to TRBJ2-7, with D hard to call. The V end lost 2 bases, the J end lost 5 bases, and 10 bases lay between the germline ends. The CDR3 consists of 13 residues. Germline lookup yields CDR1 ENHRY and CDR2 SYGVKD. The CDR3 spells CAISEGPSNEQYF. The CDR3 bases are TGTGCCATCAGTGAGGGGCCGAGCAACGAGCAGTACTTC.

This clonotype has at least ten counts. This chain links TRBV7-4 with TRBJ2-3; perhaps D is TRBD1 or TRBD2 (5 bases each). The V gene's germline CDR1 is SGHVT and CDR2 SQSDAQ. This CDR3 comprises 16 residues. V gave up 3 bases and J gave up 2 bases, with 15 bases separating them. The chain's CDR3 is CASSFPGTENTDTQYF. Written as DNA, the CDR3 is TGTGCCAGCAGCTTTCCCGGGACGGAGAACACAGATACGCAGTATTTT.

The table lists this clonotype with many counts. The V and J genes are TRBV6-1 and TRBJ1-2; the D gene is possibly TRBD1 (6 bases). The V gene's germline CDR1 is MNHNS and CDR2 SASEGT. The CDR3 runs to 14 residues. V was pared by 3 bases and J by 4 bases, with 12 bases between. CDR3 in amino acids: CASSDVDRTYGYTF. For the CDR3, the DNA is TGTGCCAGCAGTGACGTCGACAGGACCTATGGCTACACCTTC.

V gene TRBV20-1 combines with J gene TRBJ2-5; weak D call: TRBD1 (5 bases). V lost 6 bases and J 5 bases, leaving 10 bases between the germline ends. The germline gives CDR1 DFQATT, CDR2 SNEGSKA (reference sequence). The CDR3 extends over 11 amino acids. The CDR3 region is CSARQGETQYF. In DNA, the CDR3 is TGCAGTGCCCGGCAGGGTGAGACCCAGTACTTC.

This clonotype turned up a few times. The rearrangement uses TRBV7-2 and TRBJ2-7, with no clear D. CDR3 length equals 12 residues. The V gene lost 9 bases and the J gene lost 0 bases, with 9 bases spanning the gap. Germline lookup yields CDR1 SGHTA and CDR2 FQGNSA. The DNA of the CDR3 is TGTGCCAGTGGGCCGTTCTCCTACGAGCAGTACTTC. Translating gives CASGPFSYEQYF. Looking up the rest from reference TRBV7-2 and TRBJ2-7 gives the full variable domain: GAGVSQSPSNKVTEKGKDVELRCDPISGHTALYWYRQSLGQGLEFLIYFQGNSAPDKSGLPSDRFSAERTGGSVSTLTIQRTQQEDSAVYLCASGPFSYEQYFGPGTRLTVT.

This clonotype was counted only a few times. The chain uses TRBV6-2 or TRBV6-3 and TRBJ2-2; D perhaps matches TRBD2 (5 bases). Per germline, CDR1 MNHEY and CDR2 SVGEGT. V was pared by 5 bases and J by 3 bases, with 25 bases between. The CDR3 spans 19 residues. The CDR3 DNA sequence: TGTGCCAGCAGTCCGGGGTCCAAGACACCAACAGTGGACACCGGGGAGCTGTTTTTT. Its protein product is CASSPGSKTPTVDTGELFF.

This clonotype was observed many times. The V gene is TRBV7-2, the J gene TRBJ2-4, with TRBD2 matching 9 bases. The CDR3 length is 13 residues. Germline lookup yields CDR1 SGHTA and CDR2 FQGNSA. J gave up 7 bases and V 5 bases, and 3 bases lay outside the gene matches. Here the CDR3 DNA reads TGTGCCAGCAGCCAGGGACTAGCTAACATTCAGTACTTC. It is translated as CASSQGLANIQYF.

This clonotype has just a few counts. The chain recombines TRBV12-3 or TRBV12-4 with TRBJ1-1; 7 positions agree with TRBD1. The CDR3 covers 14 residues. V lost 5 bases to trimming and J lost 4 bases; unmatched junction nucleotides: 7. CDR3 in amino acids: CASSLQGVGTEAFF. For the CDR3, the DNA is TGTGCCAGCAGTCTCCAGGGGGTAGGCACTGAAGCTTTCTTT.

The V gene is TRBV7-3, the J gene TRBJ2-2; D is unclear. The CDR3 loop spans 13 amino acids. Looked up from germline, CDR1 is SGHTA and CDR2 is FQGTGA. Trimming cost V 1 base and J 7 bases, with 7 bases left between them. CDR3 residues: CASSLIANGELFF. In DNA form, the CDR3 reads TGTGCCAGCAGCTTAATCGCGAACGGGGAGCTGTTTTTT.

V and J are TRBV29-1 and TRBJ1-1; 8 nucleotides match TRBD1. V lost 7 bases, J lost 5 bases, and 12 bases stayed unmatched. Germline V lookup: CDR1 SQVTM, CDR2 ANQGSEA. The CDR3 has 14 amino acids. This CDR3 reads CSGTWTGQKTEAFF. The CDR3 bases are TGCAGCGGAACTTGGACAGGGCAAAAGACTGAAGCTTTCTTT.

At least ten counts were recorded for this clonotype. The gene calls are TRBV7-2 and TRBJ2-5; the D gene is possibly TRBD1 (6 bases). V was trimmed by 0 bases and J by 5 bases, leaving 16 bases between them. This CDR3 contains 16 residues. The germline gives CDR1 SGHTA, CDR2 FQGNSA. Here the CDR3 reads CASSLAGPGDRETQYF. The DNA for the CDR3 is TGTGCCAGCAGCTTAGCGGGGCCAGGGGATCGGGAGACCCAGTACTTC.

In this sample, this clonotype turned up many times. The rearrangement joins TRBV7-9 to TRBJ1-2; D is ambiguous. The CDR3 sequence is 12 residues long. The V gene lost 5 bases and the J gene lost 5 bases, with 9 bases spanning the gap. The germline V gene encodes CDR1 SEHNR and CDR2 FQNEAQ (reference sequence). The CDR3 sequence is CASSLPEYGYTF. In DNA, the CDR3 is TGTGCCAGCAGCCTCCCGGAATATGGCTACACCTTC.

This clonotype was found a few times. This chain uses TRBV12-3 or TRBV12-4 with TRBJ1-1, with D perhaps TRBD1 (5 bases). The CDR3 extends over 13 amino acids. V gave up 5 bases and J gave up 10 bases, with 17 bases separating them. CDR3 in DNA: TGTGCCAGCAGTACCAAGGCCCCGGGGGGAGCTTTCTTT. Its protein is CASSTKAPGGAFF.

DNA for the CDR3: TGTGCCAGCAGCTTGAGGAGGTTACCGGGTTCCAACAATGAGCAGTTCTTC. Translation: CASSLRRLPGSNNEQFF. This chain uses TRBV5-6 with TRBJ2-1, with D possibly TRBD2 on 5 matching bases. CDR1 and CDR2 from the germline V gene are SGHDT and YYEEEE. V lost 1 base to trimming and J lost 5 bases, with 19 bases between them. The length of the CDR3 is 17 residues.

This clonotype was seen at least ten times. V usage is TRBV7-2 and J usage is TRBJ1-4; no definite D call. Trimming shortened V by 1 base and J by 4 bases, and 7 bases separated the two germline ends. Germline assignment: CDR1 SGHTA and CDR2 FQGNSA. This CDR3 comprises 14 residues. The CDR3 DNA reads TGTGCCAGCAGCTTAGTGGTCGGTAATGAAAAACTGTTTTTT. The encoded protein is CASSLVVGNEKLFF.

The chain recombines TRBV7-9 with TRBJ1-1; 7 bases match TRBD1. The J segment lost 7 bases and the V segment lost 5 bases, leaving 13 bases of the junction unmatched. In germline, CDR1 is SEHNR, CDR2 FQNEAQ (reference sequence). CDR3 length: 15 residues. The DNA of the CDR3 is TGTGCCAGCAGCCCCGCCGGGACAGCGGTAGATGAAGCTTTCTTT. Translated: CASSPAGTAVDEAFF.

This clonotype has a count of ten or more. CDR3 sequence reads: CASSLTRGSGSSTDTQYF. The CDR3 nucleotides are TGTGCCAGCAGCTTAACCCGAGGTAGCGGGAGCTCTACAGATACGCAGTATTTT. V is TRBV7-3 and J is TRBJ2-3; 9 bases line up with TRBD2. After removal of 0 bases from V and 3 bases from J, the junction contained 10 bases not matched to a gene. The CDR3 contains 18 residues. Germline CDR1 and CDR2: SGHTA and FQGTGA.

Concerning this clonotype: A much larger clone is a single base away; this may be a read error. The chain is built from TRBV7-2 and TRBJ2-7; D possibly corresponds to TRBD2 (6 bases). The V end was cut by 8 bases, the J end by 3 bases, with 20 bases between. The CDR3 has 15 residues. Germline lookup yields CDR1 SGHTA and CDR2 FQGNSA. The DNA for the CDR3 is TGTGCCAGCGGCCGAGGAGGGAGATGGGGCTACGAGCAGTACTTC. It yields the protein CASGRGGRWGYEQYF.